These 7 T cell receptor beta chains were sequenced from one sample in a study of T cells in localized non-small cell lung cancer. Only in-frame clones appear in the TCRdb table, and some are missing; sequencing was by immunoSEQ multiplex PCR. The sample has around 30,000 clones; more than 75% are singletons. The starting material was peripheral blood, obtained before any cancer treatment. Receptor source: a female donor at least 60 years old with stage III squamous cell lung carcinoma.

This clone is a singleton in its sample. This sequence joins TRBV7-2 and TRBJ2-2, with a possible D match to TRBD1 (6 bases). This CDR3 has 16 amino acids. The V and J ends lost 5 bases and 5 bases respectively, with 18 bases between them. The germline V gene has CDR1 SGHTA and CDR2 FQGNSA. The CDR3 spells CASSETGIARTGELFF. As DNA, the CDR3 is TGTGCCAGCAGCGAAACAGGGATCGCAAGGACCGGGGAGCTGTTTTTT.

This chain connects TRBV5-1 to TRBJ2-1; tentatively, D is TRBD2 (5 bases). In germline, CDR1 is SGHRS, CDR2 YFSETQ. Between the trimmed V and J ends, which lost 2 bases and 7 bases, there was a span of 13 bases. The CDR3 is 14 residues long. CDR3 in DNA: TGCGCCAGCAGCTTTACGTCGGGGTCTAATGAGCAGTTCTTC. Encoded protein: CASSFTSGSNEQFF.

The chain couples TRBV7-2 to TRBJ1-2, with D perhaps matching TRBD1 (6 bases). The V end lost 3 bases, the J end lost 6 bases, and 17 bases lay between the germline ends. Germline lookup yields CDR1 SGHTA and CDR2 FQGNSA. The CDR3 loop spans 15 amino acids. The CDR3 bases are TGTGCCAGCAGCTTGCAGGGGAGGGGTCTCAATGGCTACACCTTC. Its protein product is CASSLQGRGLNGYTF.

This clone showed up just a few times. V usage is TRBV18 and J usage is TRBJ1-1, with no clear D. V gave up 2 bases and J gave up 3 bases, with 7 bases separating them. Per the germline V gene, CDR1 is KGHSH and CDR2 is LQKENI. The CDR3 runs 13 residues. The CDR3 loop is CASSPGRDTEAFF. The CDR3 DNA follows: TGTGCCAGCTCACCAGGACGGGACACTGAAGCTTTCTTT.

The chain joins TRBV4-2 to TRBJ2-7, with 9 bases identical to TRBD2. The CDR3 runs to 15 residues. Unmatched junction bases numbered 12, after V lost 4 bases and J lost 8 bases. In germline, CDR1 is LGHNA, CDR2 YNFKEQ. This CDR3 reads CASSPSGTSSHKQYF. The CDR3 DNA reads TGTGCCAGCAGCCCATCCGGGACTAGCTCTCACAAGCAGTACTTC.

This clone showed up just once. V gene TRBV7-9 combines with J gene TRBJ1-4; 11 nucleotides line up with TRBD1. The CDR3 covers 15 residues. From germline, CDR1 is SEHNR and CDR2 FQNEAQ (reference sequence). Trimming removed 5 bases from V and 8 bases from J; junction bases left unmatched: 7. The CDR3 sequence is CASSRSGTGGEKLFF. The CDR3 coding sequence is TGTGCCAGCAGCCGTTCCGGGACAGGGGGAGAAAAACTGTTTTTT.

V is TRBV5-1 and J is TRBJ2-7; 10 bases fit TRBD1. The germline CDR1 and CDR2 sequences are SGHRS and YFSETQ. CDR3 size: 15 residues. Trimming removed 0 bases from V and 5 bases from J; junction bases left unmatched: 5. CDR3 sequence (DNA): TGCGCCAGCAGCTTGGCGGGACAGGGGAATGACGAGCAGTACTTC. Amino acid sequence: CASSLAGQGNDEQYF.